This T cell receptor (beta chain) was recorded in a study of T-cell memory formation after mild COVID-19 (dated by TCRdb to about 2021). Study-level background: Most TCR sequence clusters were specific to one of the two donors. In a couple of donors, T-cell clones that expanded and contracted after mild COVID-19 were tracked by sequencing TCRalpha and TCRbeta repertoires over time. Two young, previously healthy adult volunteers made up the cohort, one male and one female.

The CDR1 and CDR2 encoded by the germline V gene (reference sequence) are SEHNR and FQNEAQ. The CDR3 sequence holds 13 residues, the cysteine and phenylalanine included. The only DNA kept is the CDR3, 39 bases in frame from the first base. Trimming at the junction amounts to 5 bases on V and 0 bases on J, and the germline ends lie 8 bases apart. Data came from an Illumina NovaSeq 6000. Using 5'RACE with constant-segment primers, TCRalpha and TCRbeta cDNA libraries were constructed, with sample barcodes and unique molecular identifiers added in the process. Trizol reagent was used to extract RNA from every sample. Library amplification was performed in two PCR steps, and a second sample barcode and Illumina TruSeq adapters were introduced in the second step. Sequencing of the libraries was done on an Illumina NovaSeq, producing 2 x 150 bp paired-end reads. The original methods were these. Reads were demultiplexed and collapsed into UMI-guided consensus sequences with migec v1.2.7. With mixcr v2.1.11, UMI consensuses were aligned to TRA and TRB V and J templates and assembled into clonotypes. Clonotypes were classified as expanded or contracted when called significant by both edgeR and NoisET, with noise models trained on biological replicates. edgeR calls used a false discovery rate-adjusted p below 0.01 and a log2 fold-change threshold of 1. As an exploratory analysis of dynamics, max-normalized trajectories of the 1000 most abundant clonotypes were examined by PCA with hierarchical clustering. Separately sequenced CD4+ and CD8+ repertoires were used to assign the CD4 or CD8 phenotype of responding clones. TCRdb handled the public reads itself, with Q25 trimming in fastp and clone calling in MiXCR, and kept productive beta chains. CDR3 protein sequences are deduplicated, and each keeps its most common genes and DNA. TCRdb, not the authors, supplied the V and J calls. This sample lists some 40,000 distinct CDR3 sequences; 5.5% to 7% were detected once. The ten largest clones add up to under 0.85% of the sample.

Summary of the overall study and its limitations: The second-wave clones that peaked on day 37 were not confirmed to be SARS-CoV-2 specific. The study included only a couple of mild cases, and larger cohorts that include severe cases with pre-infection samples were judged to be necessary. Contracting CD4+ clones appeared mostly in the CM and EM memory subsets, whereas CD8+ clones were enriched in EMRA. Some responding clones were detected in pre-infection memory, which suggested that pre-existing cross-reactive memory T cells had joined the SARS-CoV-2 response. Balanced CD4/CD8 phenotypes were observed for clones contracting from day 15 to 85, whereas a bias towards CD4+ was observed for a second wave of clones expanding from day 15 to 37.

Ficoll-Paque density gradient centrifugation was the method used to isolate PBMCs. This clonotype was counted ten times or more. It has no known antigen specificity. No much larger clonotype is one base removed from it; base qualities were not supplied. The specimen was PBMCs or a T cell subset sorted from them (not recorded which). The chain was built from TRBV7-9 and TRBJ2-7, with no D gene named confidently. The receptor was derived from an adult who had mild COVID-19 (a few samples of this study predate the infection). The sample titles of this study are shuffled in the database, so cell type and time point are left out. The CDR3 reads as follows: CASSLPASYEQYF. Read as DNA, the sequence is TGTGCCAGCAGCCTCCCGGCCTCCTACGAGCAGTACTTC.